The 17 T cell receptor beta chains in this list originate from one sample, sequenced in a study of T cells in Graves' hyperthyroidism and ophthalmopathy. Researchers took RNA transcripts and amplified the TCR beta CDR3 regions from them. TCR CDR3 underwent first-round RT-PCR with the HTBI primer set. One entry per CDR3 protein results from TCRdb running MiXCR on the multiplex PCR reads. Here the sample spans hundreds of thousands of distinct CDR3 sequences, approximately 42% being singletons. The sample comprised peripheral blood or thyroid tissue (not recorded which). These receptors were collected from an adult man with Graves' disease, either hyperthyroidism or ophthalmopathy (not recorded which).

This clonotype was seen repeatedly, ten times or more. J is TRBJ1-1 and V is TRBV29-1; no definite D call. The CDR3 contains 10 residues. The germline gives CDR1 SQVTM, CDR2 ANQGSEA. In nucleotides, the CDR3 is TGCAGTCCACAAAACACTGAAGCTTTCTTT. Translated, it gives CSPQNTEAFF.

J is TRBJ2-2 and V is TRBV20-1; the D is unclear. Germline CDR1 reads DFQATT; CDR2 reads SNEGSKA (reference sequence). The length of the CDR3 is 10 residues. Trimming pared 6 bases from V and 11 bases from J, leaving 10 bases between. DNA of the CDR3: TGCAGTGCCGTACCGGGCGAGCTGTTTTTT. Protein sequence: CSAVPGELFF.

For this clonotype: An end of the junction differs from the germline gene, which may be a read error. The J gene is TRBJ1-6, the V gene TRBV7-3, with D possibly being TRBD1 (6 bases). CDR1 is SGHTA, CDR2 FQGTGA, per germline. The CDR3 has 16 residues. The chain's CDR3 is CASSQDRGQGFSPLHF. The DNA of the CDR3 is TGCGCCAGCAGCCAAGACCGAGGGCAGGGGTTTTCACCCCTCCACTTT.

The V and J genes are TRBV25-1 and TRBJ1-3; D is perhaps TRBD1 (5 bases). V lost 6 bases and J 5 bases, leaving 14 bases between the germline ends. CDR1 and CDR2 from the germline V gene are MGHDK and SYGVNS. There are 14 residues in the CDR3. CDR3 sequence reads: CASSPRQSRNTIYF. CDR3 nucleotide sequence: TGTGCCAGCAGCCCTCGACAGTCCCGAAACACCATATATTTT.

Comment on this clonotype: One base away lies a much larger clone, so this may be a sequencing read error. The chain combines TRBV7-2 with TRBJ2-7, with 8 bases lining up with TRBD1. This CDR3 is built from 16 residues. CDR1 and CDR2 (germline): SGHTA, FQGNSA. The ends lost 10 bases at V and 5 bases at J; junction bases unmatched: 19. For the CDR3, the DNA is TGTGCCATCAGTGAAGCGGGCAGGGGGCGCGTCCACGAGCAGTACTTC. Its translation: CAISEAGRGRVHEQYF.

J is TRBJ2-5 and V is TRBV2; D gene ambiguous. The CDR3 contains 14 residues. V was trimmed by 1 base and J by 5 bases, leaving 11 bases between them. Per germline, CDR1 SNHLY and CDR2 FYNNEI. The CDR3 region is CASSEGVPRETQYF. The CDR3 bases are TGTGCCAGCAGTGAAGGGGTCCCCCGGGAGACCCAGTACTTC.

V gene TRBV2 combines with J gene TRBJ1-5; TRBD1 might be the D (5 bases). The germline gives CDR1 SNHLY, CDR2 FYNNEI. V lost 6 bases and J 2 bases, leaving 17 bases between the germline ends. This CDR3 region has 16 residues. The DNA for the CDR3 is TGTGCCAGCAGCCTCGGCGGGGGGAAGGGCAATCAGCCCCAGCATTTT. It codes for CASSLGGGKGNQPQHF.

This clonotype was recorded many times. One junction end disagrees with the germline gene, perhaps due to a read error. The chain carries TRBV7-9 and TRBJ1-2; 9 nucleotides line up with TRBD1. Germline V CDR1 and CDR2: SEHNR, FQNEAQ (reference sequence). The CDR3 runs 15 residues. The DNA of the CDR3 is TGTGCCAGCACCTTAGCAACACAGGGGGCTTGGGGCTACACCTTC. It codes for CASTLATQGAWGYTF.

This clonotype was found a few times. The V call is TRBV7-9, the J call TRBJ1-1, with D perhaps matching TRBD1 (5 bases). The V gene lost 5 bases and the J gene lost 0 bases, with 13 bases spanning the gap. This CDR3 has 15 amino acids. CDR1 is SEHNR, CDR2 FQNEAQ, per germline (reference sequence). The chain's CDR3 is CASSPLTVMNTEAFF. The CDR3, as DNA: TGTGCCAGCAGCCCTCTGACAGTCATGAACACTGAAGCTTTCTTT.

This clonotype appeared many times. The genes are TRBV24-1 and TRBJ1-2; no firm D call. CDR3 length: 12 amino acids. The V and J ends lost 3 bases and 7 bases respectively, with 8 bases between them. Germline CDR1 reads KGHDR; CDR2 reads SFDVKD. The CDR3 loop reads CATSDPSSGYTF. The CDR3 region has the DNA TGTGCCACCAGTGATCCCTCGAGTGGCTACACCTTC.

For this clonotype: An end of the junction differs from the germline gene, which may be a read error. J is TRBJ1-1 and V is TRBV11-2; D is uncertain. The V gene's germline CDR1 is SGHAT and CDR2 FQNNGV. This CDR3 is built from 13 residues. The CDR3 DNA reads TGTGCCAGCAGCAAAGGACGGAACACTGAAGCTTCCTTT. Its protein product is CASSKGRNTEASF.

In regard to this clonotype: An end of the junction differs from the germline gene, which may be a read error. The chain carries TRBV14 and TRBJ2-5; D not resolved. Germline V CDR1 and CDR2: SGHDN, FVKESK. The CDR3 totals 16 residues. Here the CDR3 reads CASRQDFGSRVETQYF. Written as DNA, the CDR3 is TGTGCCAGCAGACAAGATTTCGGCAGTAGGGTCGAGACCCAGTACTTC.

This clonotype showed up many times. The CDR3 bases are TGCAGCGTTGCAACGGGAGAAAAACTGTTTTTT. This encodes CSVATGEKLFF. This rearrangement joins TRBV29-1 to TRBJ1-4; D not resolved. The CDR3 is made up of 11 amino acids. The V end lost 4 bases, the J end lost 8 bases, and 8 bases lay between the germline ends. Germline V gene data show CDR1 as SQVTM and CDR2 as ANQGSEA.

The gene calls are TRBV5-6 and TRBJ1-5, with a tentative D call TRBD1 (5 bases). Germline V gene lookup returns CDR1 SGHDT and CDR2 YYEEEE. The germline V and J ends were trimmed by 1 base and 3 bases, with 14 bases remaining between them. This CDR3 has 16 residues. CDR3 sequence (DNA): TGTGCCAGCAGCTTGTACCACAGGAACTCCAATCAGCCCCAGCATTTT. As protein: CASSLYHRNSNQPQHF.

The gene calls are TRBV7-3 and TRBJ1-1; 9 nucleotides line up with TRBD1. The V gene's germline CDR1 is SGHTA and CDR2 FQGTGA. The trim removed 5 bases at V and 0 bases at J, leaving 10 bases unmatched. The CDR3 has 17 amino acids. As DNA, the CDR3 is TGTGCCAGCAGCCACGGACAGGGGACCTCCATGAACACTGAAGCTTTCTTT. It codes for CASSHGQGTSMNTEAFF.

A single count supports this clonotype. This sequence joins TRBV2 and TRBJ1-2; D is unclear. The CDR3 contains 13 residues. Trimming pared 2 bases from V and 3 bases from J, leaving 7 bases between. Germline V gene lookup returns CDR1 SNHLY and CDR2 FYNNEI. The CDR3 nucleotides read TGTGCCAGCAGTGAACCGGTAGACTATGGCTACACCTTC. Its protein is CASSEPVDYGYTF.

The chain joins TRBV29-1 to TRBJ2-7, with TRBD1 matching over 7 bases. The germline V gene encodes CDR1 SQVTM and CDR2 ANQGSEA. CDR3 length equals 14 residues. The V and J ends lost 8 bases and 3 bases, in that order; junction bases with no gene match: 13. CDR3 region: CSSLTGQRGYEQYF. The DNA for the CDR3 is TGCAGCAGCCTAACGGGACAGCGAGGCTACGAGCAGTACTTC.